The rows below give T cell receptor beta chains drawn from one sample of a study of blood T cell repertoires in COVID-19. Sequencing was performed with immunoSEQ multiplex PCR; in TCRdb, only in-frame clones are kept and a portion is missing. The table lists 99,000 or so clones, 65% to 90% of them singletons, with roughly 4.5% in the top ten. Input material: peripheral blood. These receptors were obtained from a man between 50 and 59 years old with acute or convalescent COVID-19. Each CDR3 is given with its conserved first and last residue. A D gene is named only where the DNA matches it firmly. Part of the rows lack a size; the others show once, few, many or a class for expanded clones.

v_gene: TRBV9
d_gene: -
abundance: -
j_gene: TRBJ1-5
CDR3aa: CASSVGTAGQPQHF
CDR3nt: TGTGCCAGCAGCGTAGGGACGGCGGGTCAGCCCCAGCATTTT

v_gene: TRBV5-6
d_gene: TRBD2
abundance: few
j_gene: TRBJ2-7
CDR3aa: CASSPPSGDTYEQYF
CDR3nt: TGTGCCAGCAGCCCCCCTAGCGGGGATACCTACGAGCAGTACTTC

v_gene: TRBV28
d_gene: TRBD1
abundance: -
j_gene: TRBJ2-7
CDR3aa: CASSSETGRYF
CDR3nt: TGTGCCAGCAGTTCGGAGACAGGGCGGTACTTC

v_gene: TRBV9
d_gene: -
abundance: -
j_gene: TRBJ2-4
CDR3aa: CASSPNRAKNIQYF
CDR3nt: TGTGCCAGCAGCCCAAACAGGGCCAAAAACATTCAGTACTTC

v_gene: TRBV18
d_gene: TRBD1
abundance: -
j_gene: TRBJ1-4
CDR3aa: CASSTTTGTNEKLFF
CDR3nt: TGTGCCAGCTCTACTACGACAGGGACTAATGAAAAACTGTTTTTT

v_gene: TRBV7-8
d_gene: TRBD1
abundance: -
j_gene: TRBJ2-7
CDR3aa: CASSLAGTGVYEQYF
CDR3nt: TGTGCCAGCAGCTTAGCAGGTACAGGGGTTTACGAGCAGTACTTC

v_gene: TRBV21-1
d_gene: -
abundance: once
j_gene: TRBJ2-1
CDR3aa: CASSSLTGRIYNEQFF
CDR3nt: TGTGCCAGCAGCTCACTAACAGGCCGTATCTACAATGAGCAGTTCTTC

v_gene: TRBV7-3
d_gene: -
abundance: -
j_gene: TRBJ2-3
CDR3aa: CASSLGPRGASTDTQYF
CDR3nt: TGTGCCAGCAGCCTGGGCCCCAGGGGCGCTAGCACAGATACGCAGTATTTT

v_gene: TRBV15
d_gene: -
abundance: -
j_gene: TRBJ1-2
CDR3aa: CATSRDRPANNRAGYGYTF
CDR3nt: TGTGCCACCAGCAGAGATAGACCAGCTAATAACAGGGCAGGCTATGGCTACACCTTC

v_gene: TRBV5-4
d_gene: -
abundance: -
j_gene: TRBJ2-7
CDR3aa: CASSQQVEQYF
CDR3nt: TGTGCCAGCAGCCAACAGGTCGAGCAGTACTTC

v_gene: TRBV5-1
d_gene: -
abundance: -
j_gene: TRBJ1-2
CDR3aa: CASSLAQGPSYGYTF
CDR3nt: TGCGCCAGCAGCTTGGCCCAGGGCCCTAGTTATGGCTACACCTTC

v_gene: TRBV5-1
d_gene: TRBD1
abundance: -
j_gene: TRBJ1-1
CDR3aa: CASSETGGEDTEAFF
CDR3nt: TGCGCCAGCAGCGAGACAGGGGGGGAGGACACTGAAGCTTTCTTT

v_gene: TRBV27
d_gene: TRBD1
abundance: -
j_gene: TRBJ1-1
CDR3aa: CASSLDRGFNTEAFF
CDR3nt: TGTGCCAGCAGTTTAGACAGGGGTTTCAACACTGAAGCTTTCTTT

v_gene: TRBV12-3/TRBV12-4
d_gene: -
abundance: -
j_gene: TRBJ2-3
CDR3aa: CASSLLTDTQYF
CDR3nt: TGTGCCAGCAGTTTACTTACAGATACGCAGTATTTT